These T cell receptor beta chains were read from a single sample in a study of blood T cell repertoires in COVID-19. Some clones are missing from TCRdb's copy, which holds only in-frame ones; the method was immunoSEQ multiplex PCR. The sample shows 300,000 to 350,000 clones, 90% of them seen only once. Sequencing was performed on PBMCs or T cells enriched from blood (not recorded which). The receptors stem from a woman younger than 35 with acute COVID-19. The CDR3 runs from the conserved cysteine through the conserved F or W. The D gene is left open where the match is weak.

>TRBD1|TRBV19|TRBJ1-1
TGTGCCAGTAGTATTTTGGACAGGGGACCCTCCGAAGCTTTCTTT
CASSILDRGPSEAFF
>NA|TRBV18|TRBJ2-1
TGTGCCAGCTCACCATCCCAGGGTACCTACAATGAGCAGTTCTTC
CASSPSQGTYNEQFF
>TRBD2|TRBV5-1|TRBJ2-7
TGCGCCAGTAGGGAAGGGACTAGCGGGAGGCGCGACGAGCAGTACTTC
CASREGTSGRRDEQYF
>TRBD2|TRBV5-1|TRBJ2-7
TGCGCCAGCAGCAGCTACACTAGCGGGGGAGGCTACGAGCAGTACTTC
CASSSYTSGGGYEQYF
>TRBD2|TRBV7-6|TRBJ2-1
TGTGCCAGCAGCTTAGCGCGTCGCGGGAGGGGTTACAATGAGCAGTTCTTC
CASSLARRGRGYNEQFF
>NA|TRBV12-3/TRBV12-4|TRBJ2-1
TGTGCCAGCAATACGGGAATTGAGCAGTTCTTC
CASNTGIEQFF
>NA|TRBV7-9|TRBJ2-2
TGTGCCAGCAGCTTAGCGCGGGACAGCGAGAACACCGGGGAGCTGTTTTTT
CASSLARDSENTGELFF
>NA|TRBV3-1/TRBV3-2|TRBJ1-4
TGTGCCAGCAGCCATGAAAGGGGAACGCCCAATGAAAAACTGTTTTTT
CASSHERGTPNEKLFF
>NA|TRBV6-5|TRBJ2-7
TGTGCCAGTAGACAGTCCTACGAGCAGTACTTC
CASRQSYEQYF
>NA|TRBV6-5|TRBJ1-1
TGTGCCAGCAGGACCATGGGGGGAGGAAACACTGAAGCTTTCTTT
CASRTMGGGNTEAFF
>TRBD1|TRBV7-9|TRBJ1-4
TGTGCCAGCAGCGTGGGACAGGGGGATGGTGGACTGTTTTTT
CASSVGQGDGGLFF
>TRBD1|TRBV3-1/TRBV3-2|TRBJ2-1
TGTGCCAGCAGCCACCGGGACAGATACAATGAGCAGTTCTTC
CASSHRDRYNEQFF
>NA|TRBV19|TRBJ1-2
TGTGCCAGTAGATTATTAAGCCGTAACTATGGCTACACCTTC
CASRLLSRNYGYTF
>NA|TRBV18|TRBJ2-3
TGTGCCAGCTCACCAATGGGGGAGGAGGGGCCAGATACGCAGTATTTT
CASSPMGEEGPDTQYF
>TRBD1|TRBV24-1|TRBJ2-1
TGTGCCACCAGTGACCCGGGACAGGGCGACGAGCAGTTCTTC
CATSDPGQGDEQFF
>TRBD1|TRBV7-3|TRBJ1-2
TGTGCCAGCAGCCTCAGGGGGAACTATGGCTACACCTTC
CASSLRGNYGYTF
>NA|TRBV5-4|TRBJ2-5
TGTGCCAGCAGCTTAGCTTCCTTTTTAGAGACCCAGTACTTC
CASSLASFLETQYF
>NA|TRBV10-2|TRBJ2-5
TGCGCCAGCAGGGAACCAGGCCACGGAGGGACCCAGTACTTC
CASREPGHGGTQYF
>NA|TRBV19|TRBJ2-3
TGTGCCAGTAGTGCAGACGGGAGAGCCCCGGATACGCAGTATTTT
CASSADGRAPDTQYF
>NA|TRBV28|TRBJ1-1
TGTGCCAGCAGCCCGTGGGGGCTCGCTGAAGCTTTCTTT
CASSPWGLAEAFF
>TRBD2|TRBV7-3|TRBJ2-1
TGTGCCAGCAGCCCCCGGACTAGCGGGGGGTATGAGCAGTTCTTC
CASSPRTSGGYEQFF
>TRBD2|TRBV28|TRBJ2-7
TGTGCCACCATAGCGGGAGGGAACTACGAGCAGTACTTC
CATIAGGNYEQYF
>NA|TRBV2|TRBJ2-1
TGTGCCAGCAGTGACCCTTCGGCGGACTCCTACAATGAGCAGTTCTTC
CASSDPSADSYNEQFF
>TRBD2|TRBV3-1/TRBV3-2|TRBJ2-7
TGTGCCAGCAGCCCCGGGGGGGCCTCCTACGAGCAGTACTTC
CASSPGGASYEQYF
>NA|TRBV5-1|TRBJ2-5
TGCGCCAGCAGCTTGGGGCAGGGTGAGACCCAGTACTTC
CASSLGQGETQYF
>NA|TRBV9|TRBJ2-3
TGTGCCAGCAGCGTCGCCCTTCGAGAGGTCGGCACAGATACGCAGTATTTT
CASSVALREVGTDTQYF
>NA|TRBV5-4|TRBJ2-7
TGTGCCAGCAGCTTGGGTGGTATGAGCTCCTACGAGCAGTACTTC
CASSLGGMSSYEQYF
>NA|TRBV6-9|TRBJ2-6
TGTGCCAGCAGTCCGCCCTCAGGGTACGGGGCCAACGTCCTGACTTTC
CASSPPSGYGANVLTF